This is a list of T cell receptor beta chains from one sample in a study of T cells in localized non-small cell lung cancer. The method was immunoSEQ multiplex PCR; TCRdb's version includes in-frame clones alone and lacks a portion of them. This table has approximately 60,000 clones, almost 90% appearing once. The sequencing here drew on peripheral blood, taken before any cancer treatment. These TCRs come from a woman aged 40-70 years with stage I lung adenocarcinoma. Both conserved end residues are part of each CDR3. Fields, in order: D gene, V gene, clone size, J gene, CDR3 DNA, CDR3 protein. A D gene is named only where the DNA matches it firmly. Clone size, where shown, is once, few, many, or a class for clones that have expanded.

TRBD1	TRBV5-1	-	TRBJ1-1	TGCGCCAGCAGCACAGGGACAGAGAACACTGAAGCTTTCTTT	CASSTGTENTEAFF
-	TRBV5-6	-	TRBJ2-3	TGTGCCAGCAGCGTTCTTTCGGATACGCAGTATTTT	CASSVLSDTQYF
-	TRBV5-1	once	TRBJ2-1	TGCGCCAGCAGCTTGGAGAGGCCCCTGGAGCAGTTCTTC	CASSLERPLEQFF
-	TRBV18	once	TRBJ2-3	TGTGCCAGCTCACCATTCACTGACAGGACCACTAGCACAGATACGCAGTATTTT	CASSPFTDRTTSTDTQYF
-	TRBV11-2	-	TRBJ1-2	TGTGCCAGCAGCTTTGGGGCGGACTATGGCTACACCTTC	CASSFGADYGYTF
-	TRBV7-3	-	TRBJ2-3	TGTGCCAGCAGCTTAAGAGGGGGGGCCGCATTCACAGATACGCAGTATTTT	CASSLRGGAAFTDTQYF
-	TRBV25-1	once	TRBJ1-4	TGTGCCAGCAGCTCTACACAGGGCCCTAATGAAAAACTGTTTTTT	CASSSTQGPNEKLFF
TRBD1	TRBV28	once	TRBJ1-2	TGTGCCAGCAGTCTGGACAGGGGAGATGTCTATGGCTACACCTTC	CASSLDRGDVYGYTF
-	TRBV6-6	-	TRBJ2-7	TGTGCCAGCAGTTACTCAACACTCTCCTACGAGCAGTACTTC	CASSYSTLSYEQYF
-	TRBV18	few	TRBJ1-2	TGTGCCAGCTCACCAGTCAGGACTAACTATGGCTACACCTTC	CASSPVRTNYGYTF
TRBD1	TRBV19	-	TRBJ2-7	TGTGCCAGTAGTATAGGCCGGGACAGGGCCCCCTACGAGCAGTACTTC	CASSIGRDRAPYEQYF
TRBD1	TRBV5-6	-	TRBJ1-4	TGTGCCAGCAGGGGGACAGGGGGCGCGCGTGAAAAACTGTTTTTT	CASRGTGGAREKLFF
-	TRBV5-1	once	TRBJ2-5	TGCGCCAGCAGGGTGGCCTTCCAAGAGACCCAGTACTTC	CASRVAFQETQYF
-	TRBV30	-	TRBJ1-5	TGTGCCTGGACGGGCCGTTATAGCAATCAGCCCCAGCATTTT	CAWTGRYSNQPQHF
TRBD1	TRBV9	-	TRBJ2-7	TGTGCCAGCAGCCCCCGGACAGGGGGCTCCCCCACAGGGTCCTACGAGCAGTACTTC	CASSPRTGGSPTGSYEQYF
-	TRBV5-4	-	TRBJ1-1	TGTGCCAGCAGCTTGGGGGACAAGGCTTTCTTT	CASSLGDKAFF
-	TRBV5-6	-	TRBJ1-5	TGTGCCAGCAGCTTGGCTTTTGGTCCACAGCCCCAGCATTTT	CASSLAFGPQPQHF
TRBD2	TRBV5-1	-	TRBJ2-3	TGCGCCAGCAGCTTGGCGGGACTAGCGGGAACCACAGATACGCAGTATTTT	CASSLAGLAGTTDTQYF
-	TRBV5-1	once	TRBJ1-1	TGCGCCAGCAGCTTGGCCGGCGGGGGGCCTGAAGCTTTCTTT	CASSLAGGGPEAFF
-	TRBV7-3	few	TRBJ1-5	TGTGCCAGCTCCGAGGCTAACAATCAGCCCCAGCATTTT	CASSEANNQPQHF
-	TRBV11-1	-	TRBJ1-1	TGTGCCAGCAGCTTAGCGCCGGGGGGCGACACTGAAGCTTTCTTT	CASSLAPGGDTEAFF
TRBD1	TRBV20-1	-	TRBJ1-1	TGCAGTGCTCGGCAGGGGGTTGAAGCTTTCTTT	CSARQGVEAFF
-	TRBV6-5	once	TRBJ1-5	TGTGCCAGCAGTTATCGCGACACTTATCAGCCCCAGCATTTT	CASSYRDTYQPQHF
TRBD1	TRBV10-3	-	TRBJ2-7	TGTGCCATCAGTCGGGACAGTGGCGCCTACGAGCAGTACTTC	CAISRDSGAYEQYF
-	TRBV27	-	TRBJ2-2	TGTGCCAGCAGTTTATCTTCGGGCCGTAGGGAGCTGTTTTTT	CASSLSSGRRELFF
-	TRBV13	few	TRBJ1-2	TGTGCCAGCAGCTTAGGTACGTCAACAGAAAATGGCTACACCTTC	CASSLGTSTENGYTF
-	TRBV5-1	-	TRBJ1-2	TGCGCCAGCAGCCCGAGCGCTGGGGGGGACGGCTACACCTTC	CASSPSAGGDGYTF
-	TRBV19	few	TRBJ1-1	TGTGCCAGTAGTATCCTCGGCTACACTGAAGCTTTCTTT	CASSILGYTEAFF
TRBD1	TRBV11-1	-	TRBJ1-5	TGTGCCAGCAGCCTTACAGGGGATCAGCCCCAGCATTTT	CASSLTGDQPQHF
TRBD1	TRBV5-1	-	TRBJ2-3	TGCGCCAGCAGCGCCACAGGGGGCGCAGATACGCAGTATTTT	CASSATGGADTQYF
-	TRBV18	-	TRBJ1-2	TGTGCCAGCTCACCATCCTGGAGTCTAGAGACGGGTGGCTACACCTTC	CASSPSWSLETGGYTF
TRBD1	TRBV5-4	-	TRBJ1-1	TGTGCCAGCAGCTACCCCGGGACAGGGGCTAGCACTGAAGCTTTCTTT	CASSYPGTGASTEAFF
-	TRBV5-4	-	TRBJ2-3	TGTGCCAGCAGCCCGCAGGGGCCAGATACGCAGTATTTT	CASSPQGPDTQYF
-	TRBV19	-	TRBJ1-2	TGTGCCAGTAGTAGGGGCCCCTCGGAGGACTATGGCTACACCTTC	CASSRGPSEDYGYTF
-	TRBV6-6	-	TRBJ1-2	TGTGCCGGGAGAGGACCGACGAACTATGGCTACACCTTC	CAGRGPTNYGYTF
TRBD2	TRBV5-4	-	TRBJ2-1	TGTGCCAGCAGCCAAGGACTAGCGGGGGGTTACAATGAGCAGTTCTTC	CASSQGLAGGYNEQFF
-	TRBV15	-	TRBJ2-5	TGTGCCACCAGCAGAGATCAAGGGGGTGGTGGAGAGACCCAGTACTTC	CATSRDQGGGGETQYF
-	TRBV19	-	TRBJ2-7	TGTGCCAGTAGTCGGGACGGGAGCTCCTACGAGCAGTACTTC	CASSRDGSSYEQYF
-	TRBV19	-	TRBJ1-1	TGTGCCAGTAGTACGTCAGGGGCGAACACTGAAGCTTTCTTT	CASSTSGANTEAFF
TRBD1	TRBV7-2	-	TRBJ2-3	TGTGCCAGCAGCTCGCCCACAGGGGTCGATACGCAGTATTTT	CASSSPTGVDTQYF
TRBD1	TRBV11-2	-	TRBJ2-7	TGTGCCAGCAGCTTGGGACAGGGAGGCTACGAGCAGTACTTC	CASSLGQGGYEQYF
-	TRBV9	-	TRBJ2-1	TGTGCCAGCAGCGTAGCTCCCGGAAGCTCCTACAATGAGCAGTTCTTC	CASSVAPGSSYNEQFF
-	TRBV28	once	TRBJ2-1	TGTGCCAGCAGCCCCGGAGGGGGAGCCTACAATGAGCAGTTCTTC	CASSPGGGAYNEQFF
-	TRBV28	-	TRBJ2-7	TGTGCCAGCAGTCTGAGGGCCACCCACCCCTCCTACGAGCAGTACTTC	CASSLRATHPSYEQYF
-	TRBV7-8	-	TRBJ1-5	TGTGCCAGCAGCTTAGAGGGACAACGAAGCAATCAGCCCCAGCATTTT	CASSLEGQRSNQPQHF
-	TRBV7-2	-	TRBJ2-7	TGTGCCAGCAGCCTCCTTGCGGGAAGTTACGAGCAGTACTTC	CASSLLAGSYEQYF
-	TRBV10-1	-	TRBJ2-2	TGCGCCAGCAGTGAGGGAGGGGATACCGGGGAGCTGTTTTTT	CASSEGGDTGELFF
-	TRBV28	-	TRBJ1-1	TGTGCCAGCAGTTTATTTAACACAGGCCCACGGGGTGAAGCTTTCTTT	CASSLFNTGPRGEAFF
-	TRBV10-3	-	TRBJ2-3	TGTGCCATCCGGACGGGAGACACAGATACGCAGTATTTT	CAIRTGDTDTQYF
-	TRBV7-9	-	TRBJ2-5	TGTGCCAGCAGCCCTATACGGACTCAAGAGACCCAGTACTTC	CASSPIRTQETQYF
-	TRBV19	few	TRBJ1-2	TGTGCCAGTAGTCGAGTATTGAACTATGGCTACACCTTC	CASSRVLNYGYTF
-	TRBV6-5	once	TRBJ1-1	TGTGCCAGCCTCCGATTACCTAGGGGCAACACTGAAGCTTTCTTT	CASLRLPRGNTEAFF
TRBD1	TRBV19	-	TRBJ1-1	TGTGCCAGTAGTATAGGGGACAGGGACCCTGAAGCTTTCTTT	CASSIGDRDPEAFF
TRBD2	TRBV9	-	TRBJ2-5	TGTGCCAGCAGCGTAGCCATTAGCGGGACCTCGGCGGAGACCCAGTACTTC	CASSVAISGTSAETQYF